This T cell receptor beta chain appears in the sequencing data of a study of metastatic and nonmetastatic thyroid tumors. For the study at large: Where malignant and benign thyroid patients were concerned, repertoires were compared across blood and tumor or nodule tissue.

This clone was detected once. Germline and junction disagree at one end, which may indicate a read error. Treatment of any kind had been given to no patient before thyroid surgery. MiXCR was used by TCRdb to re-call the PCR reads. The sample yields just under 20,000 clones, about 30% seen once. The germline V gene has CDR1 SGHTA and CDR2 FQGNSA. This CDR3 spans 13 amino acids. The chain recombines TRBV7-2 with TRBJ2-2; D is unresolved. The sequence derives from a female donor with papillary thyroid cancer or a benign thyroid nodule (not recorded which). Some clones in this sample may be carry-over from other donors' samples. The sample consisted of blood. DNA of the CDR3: TGTGCCAGCAGCTCCGTGCGCACCGTGGAGCTGTTTTTT. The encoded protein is CASSSVRTVELFF.